Given below is one TCR beta chain in context. This entry belongs to a study of control samples from healthy donors and cancer patients. The CDR3 has 14 residues. Germline V gene lookup returns CDR1 LNHDA and CDR2 SQIVND (reference sequence). Trimming removed 3 bases from V and 3 bases from J, with 11 bases in between. The protocol was immunoSEQ multiplex PCR, while the TCRdb copy is restricted to in-frame clones and leaves out a portion. This table has approximately 110,000 clones, roughly 92% appearing once. The V and J genes are TRBV19 and TRBJ1-1; maybe TRBD1 (6 bases). This TCR was recovered from a young woman in good health. Sequenced: blood. CDR3 bases: TGTGCCAGTAGTATTCAAGCAGGGGACACTGAAGCTTTCTTT. Translation gives CASSIQAGDTEAFF.